This T cell receptor beta chain was sequenced during a study of a mutant IDH1 vaccine in newly diagnosed glioma. Looking at the study overall: The initiation of vaccination occurred 4-6 weeks after radiotherapy alone, or with temozolomide cycles. Males made up roughly 60% and females roughly 40% of treated patients, whose mean age was 40.4 years. Patients were pretreated with radiotherapy, temozolomide, or both, mostly both.

The protocol was immunoSEQ multiplex PCR, while the TCRdb copy is restricted to in-frame clones and leaves out a portion. The table lists roughly 56,000 clones, 70% to 85% of them singletons. In regard to this clone: Its antigen is unidentified.

Documented time point: week 47, end of study. In every dose of vaccine, 300 ug of mutant IDH1 20-mer peptide was given alongside topical imiquimod. In weeks 1, 3, 5, 7, 11, 15, 19 and 23, patients were vaccinated. Losses at the gene ends were 2 bases for V and 0 bases for J; bases not matched to a gene: 3. Germline CDR1 reads MGHRA; CDR2 reads YSYEKL. The CDR3 has 15 amino acids. The sequence came from a man aged 45-60 years with glioma. The genes are TRBV4-1 and TRBJ2-7, with TRBD2 identical over 8 bases. Material: PBMCs, obtained from a glioma patient whose treatment included an IDH1 peptide vaccine. As DNA, the CDR3 is TGCGCCAGCAGCCAAAATAGCGGGACCTCCTACGAGCAGTACTTC. It codes for CASSQNSGTSYEQYF.